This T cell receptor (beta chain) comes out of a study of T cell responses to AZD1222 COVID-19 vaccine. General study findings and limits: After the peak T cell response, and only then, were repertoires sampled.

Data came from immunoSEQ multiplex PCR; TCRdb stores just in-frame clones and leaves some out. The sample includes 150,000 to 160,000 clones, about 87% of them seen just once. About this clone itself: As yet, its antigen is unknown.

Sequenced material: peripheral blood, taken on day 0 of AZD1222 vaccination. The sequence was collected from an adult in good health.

For the CDR3, the DNA is TGTGCCAGCAGCCTATTGGGGAACACTGAAGCTTTCTTT. Protein sequence: CASSLLGNTEAFF. The V gene is TRBV7-9, the J gene TRBJ1-1, with D unclear. CDR3 length: 13 residues. Germline loops: CDR1 SEHNR, CDR2 FQNEAQ (reference sequence). V lost 5 bases and J lost 1, with 8 bases in between.